These T cell receptor beta chains were read from a single sample in a study of cytomegalovirus exposure and HLA in healthy donors. Measured with immunoSEQ multiplex PCR; TCRdb has only the in-frame clones, and not every one. The sample contains over 150,000 clones, approximately 80% of which appear only once. The sequencing input was PBMCs. The receptors were sampled from a woman in her twenties or thirties in good health and CMV-seronegative. The conserved cysteine and the conserved F or W are not part of the CDR3 here. Clone size is given for some rows only: seen once, a few or many times, or a class if the clone is expanded.

>14|TRBJ2-3|TRBV4-1|-
ASSQVTSGVTDTQY
>17|TRBJ2-1|TRBV7-6|-
ASSLPSSGGGSPYNEQF
>9|TRBJ2-7|TRBV20-1|few
SASPTYEQY
>14|TRBJ2-1|TRBV2|-
ASSEAGGGSYNEQF
>17|TRBJ1-6|TRBV30|-
AFIDKKTGGTWTNSPLH
>14|TRBJ2-1|TRBV10-3|-
AIMGSGLAANNEQF
>13|TRBJ1-5|TRBV5-1|-
ASSLTGGRNQPQH
>12|TRBJ2-1|TRBV6-5|-
ASSSRGLYGEQF
>15|TRBJ2-7|TRBV25-1|-
ASSEDPGLPTLGEQY
>11|TRBJ2-7|TRBV2|-
ASSSTGPYEQY
>15|TRBJ2-1|TRBV7-6|-
ASSQQPGLAAHNEQF
>13|TRBJ2-7|TRBV19|-
ASSTRGAGGYEQY
>11|TRBJ2-1|TRBV29-1|few
SVETGGYNEQF
>12|TRBJ2-7|TRBV6-6|-
ASSYGPPAAEQY
>13|TRBJ1-2|TRBV19|-
ASGLSYTNQNGYT
>15|TRBJ2-1|TRBV27|-
ASSLFSLRGSYNEQF
>14|TRBJ2-5|TRBV19|-
ASSSILSDREETQY
>14|TRBJ1-2|TRBV21-1|-
ASSKARGEEGYGYT
>13|-|TRBV5-1|-
ASSPQAGGTYEQY
>13|TRBJ1-3|TRBV18|once
ASSPAVSSGNTIY
>13|TRBJ2-6|TRBV5-1|-
ASSLQSSGANVLT
>17|TRBJ2-3|TRBV4-2|-
ASSLNPPGLAATTDTQY
>12|TRBJ1-4|TRBV5-8|few
ASSSGQMGEKLF
>10|TRBJ1-2|TRBV19|-
ASKDRDYGYT
>11|TRBJ1-2|TRBV2|-
ASTPLGSWGYT
>12|TRBJ2-6|TRBV5-4|-
ASSFSSGANVLT
>13|TRBJ1-5|TRBV4-1|-
ASSQRQGWNQPQH
>13|TRBJ1-2|TRBV7-3|-
ASSSIPGTGSGYT
>11|TRBJ1-2|TRBV7-2|-
ASHPSPLGGYT
>12|TRBJ1-4|TRBV7-9|-
ASSLTGRVEKLF
>9|TRBJ2-3|TRBV2|few
ASRDTDTQY
>12|TRBJ2-5|TRBV5-1|-
ASSSLAGGETQY
>12|TRBJ1-4|TRBV6-1|-
ASSEGPNGEKLF
>13|TRBJ1-6|TRBV2|-
ASSETSDRDSPLH
>9|TRBJ1-4|TRBV20-1|-
SASVNEKLF
>13|TRBJ2-2|TRBV18|-
ASSTGTTNTGELF
>15|TRBJ2-3|TRBV5-4|-
ASSLGLAGSFTDTQY
>14|TRBJ2-7|TRBV5-1|few
ASSPLPGTDTYEQY
>13|TRBJ2-3|TRBV6-1|-
ASSSQGFATDTQY
>12|TRBJ1-2|TRBV4-2|-
ASSQVDGTLGYT
>16|TRBJ1-1|TRBV2|-
ASTSGTLEKRMNTEAF
>11|TRBJ1-5|TRBV27|-
ASSYREGQPQH
>13|TRBJ1-2|TRBV6-5|-
ASSPAGQEVYGYT
>14|TRBJ2-7|TRBV15|-
ATSRDSSRDLYEQY
>9|TRBJ1-3|TRBV7-6|-
ASSRGNTIY
>14|-|TRBV4-2|-
ASRDISRQGPYEQY
>12|TRBJ1-3|TRBV7-9|-
ASSLGTGAGTIY
>14|TRBJ1-6|TRBV7-6|few
ASSPHPGHKDSPLH
>12|TRBJ1-1|TRBV7-6|-
ASSEKTGVTEAF
>13|TRBJ2-7|TRBV27|once
ASSSREGLTYEQY
>13|TRBJ2-2|TRBV11-3|-
ASSPRTGATGELF
>11|TRBJ2-7|TRBV6-5|once
ASNGLAGDEQY
>13|TRBJ2-7|TRBV14|-
ASSQDREWTYEQY
>13|TRBJ1-5|TRBV6-1|few
ASSQIQGVNQPQH